This T cell receptor beta chain was recovered during a study of T cell responses to AZD1222 COVID-19 vaccine. Study-wide results and caveats: Recipients of AZD1222 seropositive at baseline numbered only 5 or 6.

Sequencing was performed with immunoSEQ multiplex PCR; in TCRdb, only in-frame clones are kept and a portion is missing. This table holds some 150,000 clones, around 89% found once. For this clone: Its target is unknown.

The V end was cut by 2 bases, the J end by 6 bases, with 17 bases between. This CDR3 spans 16 amino acids. CDR1 is SGHRS and CDR2 is YFSETQ in the germline V gene. The chain carries TRBV5-1 and TRBJ2-2; a weak D match, TRBD2 (6 bases). The specimen comprised peripheral blood, sampled 28 days after the second dose of the MenACWY control vaccine. This TCR was sampled from an adult who received the MenACWY meningococcal vaccine as a control. CDR3 protein: CASSLIAAKGSGELFF. CDR3 nucleotide sequence: TGCGCCAGCAGCTTAATAGCGGCCAAAGGGTCCGGGGAGCTGTTTTTT. The full variable domain, with the rest looked up from reference TRBV5-1 and TRBJ2-2, is KAGVTQTPRYLIKTRGQQVTLSCSPISGHRSVSWYQQTPGQGLQFLFEYFSETQRNKGNFPGRFSGRQFSNSRSEMNVSTLELGDSALYLCASSLIAAKGSGELFFGEGSRLTVL.